The TCR beta chain under discussion was sequenced for a study of blood T cell repertoires in COVID-19. For the study at large: Specimens from acute and convalescent COVID-19 originated in the United States, Italy and Spain. The analysed material was cDNA or gDNA that came from T cells, B-cell-depleted T cells, or PBMCs.

A word on this clone: At one end, the junction sequence differs from germline, possibly due to a read error.

In the authors' methods: Amplifying reference gene primers gave estimates of nucleated cell counts. The method was immunoSEQ multiplex PCR; TCRdb's version includes in-frame clones alone and lacks a portion of them. That table supplies the V and J calls and clone size; D and trimming were determined from the DNA. The sample lists around 110,000 clones, 75% to 95% occurring once. This CDR3 region has 13 residues. Germline CDR1 GTSNPN, CDR2 SVGIG (reference sequence). Specimen: peripheral blood. This chain connects TRBV30 to TRBJ2-4; TRBD1 aligns across 9 bases. The TCR originated in a woman aged 30 to 39 with acute or convalescent COVID-19. The CDR3 DNA reads as TGTGCCTCGAGTTTCCCGGGACAGGGAAATAAGTACTTC. Protein: CASSFPGQGNKYF. Filled out from reference TRBV30 and TRBJ2-4, the complete variable domain reads SQTIHQWPATLVQPVGSPLSLECTVEGTSNPNLYWYRQAAGRGLQLLFYSVGIGQISSEVPQNLSASRPQDRQFILSSKKLLLSDSGFYLCASSFPGQGNKYFGAGTRLSVL.